This T cell receptor (beta chain) was identified in a study of shared clonotypes between healthy human individuals. For the study at large: The composition of the donors was a couple of women and a few men aged 18 to 49. Whole-study findings and limits: About 5.2% was the fraction of naive CD4 clonotypes found shared across several donors.

Execution of the assay was at deep level. Assay: immunoSEQ multiplex PCR; the TCRdb copy retains only in-frame clones and omits some. The sample has around 2.5 million clones, approximately 93% seen once; the top ten hold about 0.38%. V was shortened by 3 bases and J by 5 bases, with 15 bases between the two germline ends. The germline CDR1 and CDR2 sequences are SNHLY and FYNNEI. CDR3 length: 15 residues. A note on this clone: Antigen specificity is unknown.

The sequenced sample consisted of naive CD4+ T cells from PBMCs. Sample subset: CD45RA+ positively selected. This sequence originates from a young man in good health. Some clones in this sample may be carry-over from other donors' samples. The V gene is TRBV2, the J gene TRBJ2-3, with D possibly being TRBD1 or TRBD2 (5 bases each). CDR3 bases: TGTGCCAGCAGTGAGAAATCGGGGACGGGAGATACGCAGTATTTT. Protein product: CASSEKSGTGDTQYF. The full variable domain, completed using reference TRBV2 and TRBJ2-3, is EPEVTQTPSHQVTQMGQEVILRCVPISNHLYFYWYRQILGQKVEFLVSFYNNEISEKSEIFDDQFSVERPDGSNFTLKIRSTKLEDSAMYFCASSEKSGTGDTQYFGPGTRLTVL.